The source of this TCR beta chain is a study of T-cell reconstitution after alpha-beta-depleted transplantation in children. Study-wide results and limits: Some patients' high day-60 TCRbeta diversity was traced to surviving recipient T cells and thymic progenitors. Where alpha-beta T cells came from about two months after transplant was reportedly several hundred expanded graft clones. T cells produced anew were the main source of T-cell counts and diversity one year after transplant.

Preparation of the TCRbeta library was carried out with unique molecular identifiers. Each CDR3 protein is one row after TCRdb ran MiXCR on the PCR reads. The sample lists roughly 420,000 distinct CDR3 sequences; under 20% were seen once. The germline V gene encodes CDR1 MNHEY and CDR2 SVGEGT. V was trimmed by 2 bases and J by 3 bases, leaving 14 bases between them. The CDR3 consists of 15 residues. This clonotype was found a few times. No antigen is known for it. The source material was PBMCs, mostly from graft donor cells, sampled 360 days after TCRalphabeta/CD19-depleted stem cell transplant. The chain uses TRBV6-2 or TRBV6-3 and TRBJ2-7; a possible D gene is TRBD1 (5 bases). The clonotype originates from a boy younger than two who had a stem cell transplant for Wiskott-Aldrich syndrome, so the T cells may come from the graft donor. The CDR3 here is CASSYPPRTFYEQYF. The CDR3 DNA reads TGTGCCAGCAGTTACCCCCCCCGGACATTCTACGAGCAGTACTTC.